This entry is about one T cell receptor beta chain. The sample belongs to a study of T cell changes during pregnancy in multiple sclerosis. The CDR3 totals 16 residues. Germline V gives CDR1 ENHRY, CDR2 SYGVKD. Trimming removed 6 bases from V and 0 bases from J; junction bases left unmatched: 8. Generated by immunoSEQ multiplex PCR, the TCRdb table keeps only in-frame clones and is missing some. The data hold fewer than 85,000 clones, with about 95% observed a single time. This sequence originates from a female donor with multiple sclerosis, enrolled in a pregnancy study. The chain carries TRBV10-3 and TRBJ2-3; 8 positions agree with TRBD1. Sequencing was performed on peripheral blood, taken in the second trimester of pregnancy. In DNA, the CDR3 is TGTGCCATCAGAAAGACAGGGGCAGGCAGCACAGATACGCAGTATTTT. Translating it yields CAIRKTGAGSTDTQYF.